This entry describes one T cell receptor (beta chain). The sample's time point: pretreatment peripheral blood. These data belong to a study of PD-L1 blockade in urothelial cancer. Germline V gene data show CDR1 as MGHRA and CDR2 as YSYEKL. V was pared by 3 bases and J by 7 bases, with 12 bases between. This CDR3 region has 14 residues. Generated by immunoSEQ multiplex PCR, the TCRdb table keeps only in-frame clones and is missing some. Of roughly 130,000 clones in the sample, approximately 84% were seen once. The sample here was PBMCs, taken around atezolizumab (anti-PD-L1) treatment. This chain connects TRBV4-1 to TRBJ1-4; unclear D gene. The receptor comes from a man over 45 with urothelial cancer. In nucleotides, the CDR3 is TGCGCCAGCAGCCACCGCCGGAGTCTTGAAAAACTGTTTTTT. Translated: CASSHRRSLEKLFF.